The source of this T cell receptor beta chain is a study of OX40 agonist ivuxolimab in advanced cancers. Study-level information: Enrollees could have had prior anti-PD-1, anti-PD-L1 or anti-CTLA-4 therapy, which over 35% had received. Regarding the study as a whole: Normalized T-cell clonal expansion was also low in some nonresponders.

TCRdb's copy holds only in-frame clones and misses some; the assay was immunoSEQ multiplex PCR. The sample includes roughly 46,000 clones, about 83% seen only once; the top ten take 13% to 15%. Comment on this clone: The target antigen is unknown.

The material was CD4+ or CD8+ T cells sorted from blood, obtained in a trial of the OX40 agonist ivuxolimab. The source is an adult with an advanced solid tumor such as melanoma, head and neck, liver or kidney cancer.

CDR3 sequence reads: CASSLDLIAGANVLTF. In nucleotides, the CDR3 is TGTGCCAGCAGCCTCGACTTAATCGCTGGGGCCAACGTCCTGACTTTC. This sequence joins TRBV7-6 and TRBJ2-6; D remains unclear. With 5 bases removed from V and 2 bases from J, the gap between germline ends came to 13 bases. Germline lookup yields CDR1 SGHVS and CDR2 FNYEAQ. This CDR3 is built from 16 residues.